This T cell receptor beta chain was profiled in a study of Ad26.COV2.S vaccination and SARS-CoV-2 variants. Only in-frame clones appear in the TCRdb table, and some are missing; sequencing was by immunoSEQ multiplex PCR. The top ten clones hold over 2.5% of a sample with 500,000 or so clones, about 91% of them seen once. Only one count was recorded for this clone. The treatment was: roughly 19 received Ad26.COV2.S at low or high dose, single or two shots; roughly 5 received placebo; per-sample allocation not given. Samples came from day 63 after the first vaccine or placebo injection. This CDR3 is built from 16 residues. Germline V lookup: CDR1 LNHDA, CDR2 SQIVND (reference sequence). The germline V and J ends were trimmed by 7 bases and 0 bases, with 13 bases remaining between them.

This chain connects TRBV19 to TRBJ1-6, with a tentative D call TRBD1 (5 bases). The TCR sequence derives from a person between 18 and 59 years old who received the Ad26.COV2.S COVID-19 vaccine or a placebo. Source: peripheral blood, taken in a trial of Ad26.COV2.S vaccine versus placebo. The DNA of the CDR3 is TGTGCCAGTAATGACGGACAAAACTCCTATAATTCACCCCTCCACTTT. Translating gives CASNDGQNSYNSPLHF.